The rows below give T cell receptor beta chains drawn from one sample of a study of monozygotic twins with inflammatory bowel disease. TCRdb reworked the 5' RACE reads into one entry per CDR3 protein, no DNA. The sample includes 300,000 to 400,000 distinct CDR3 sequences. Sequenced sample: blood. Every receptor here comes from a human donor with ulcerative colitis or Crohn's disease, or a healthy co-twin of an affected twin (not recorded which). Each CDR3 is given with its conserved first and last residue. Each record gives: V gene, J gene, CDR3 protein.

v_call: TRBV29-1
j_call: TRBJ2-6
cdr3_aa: CSVEVWAGANVLTF

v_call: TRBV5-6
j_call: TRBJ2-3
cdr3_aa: CASSLGKTDTQYF

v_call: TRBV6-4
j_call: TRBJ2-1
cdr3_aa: CASLTGTEGHNEQFF

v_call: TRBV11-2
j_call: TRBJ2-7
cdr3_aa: CASGRTVSSYEQYF

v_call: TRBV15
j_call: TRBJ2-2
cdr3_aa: CATAGTVPIYTGELFF

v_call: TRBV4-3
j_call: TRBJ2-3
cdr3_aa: CASSQDWGLVGGETQYF

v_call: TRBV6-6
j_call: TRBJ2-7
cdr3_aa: CASRMGVYEQYF

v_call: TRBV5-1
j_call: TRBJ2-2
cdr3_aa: CASSSDRGSGTGELFF

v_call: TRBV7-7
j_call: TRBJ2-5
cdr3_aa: CASSSGLAGGSETQYF

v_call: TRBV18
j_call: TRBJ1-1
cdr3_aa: CASSPRLGRAEGLTEAFF